The subject of this entry is one TCR beta chain. What it binds is not known. The data were taken from a study of vaccination effects on CD4 cells after COVID-19. Under the ViraFEST assay, PBMC were stimulated with viral peptide pools so that antigen-specific CD4+ T cells expanded. Sequencing was performed afterwards. Scientists isolated CD4+ T cells after an approximately 10-day culture period ended. Participants were vaccinated with two doses of either the BNT162b2 or mRNA-1273 vaccine. The repertoire was sequenced with immunoSEQ multiplex PCR; TCRdb's copy has only in-frame clones and lacks some. The profile covers 50,000 to 65,000 clones, with about three quarters appearing a single time and over 0.95% taken by the ten largest. Germline loops: CDR1 MNHNY, CDR2 SVGAGI (reference sequence). CDR3 length equals 12 residues. Trimming cost V 4 bases and J 7 bases, with 11 bases left between them.

Sequencing was performed on CD4+ T cells from PBMCs cultured with HCoV-229E spike peptides, taken after COVID-19 vaccination. This chain connects TRBV6-6 to TRBJ2-7; D remains ambiguous. The receptor comes from a human donor who received a COVID-19 vaccine. CDR3 bases: TGTGCCAGCAGTTCCGGTCCAAGGGAGCAGTACGTC. Residues: CASSSGPREQYV.